The sequence of this T cell receptor (beta chain) was determined in a study of OX40 agonist ivuxolimab in advanced cancers. Germline V lookup: CDR1 SEHNR, CDR2 FQNEAQ (reference sequence). The CDR3 extends over 13 amino acids. Trimming left V 6 bases short and J 6 bases short, with 11 bases between. Sequenced by immunoSEQ multiplex PCR; TCRdb stores in-frame clones only, minus some. The sample includes some 40,000 clones, about 80% of them seen just once. The source of this sequence is an adult with an advanced solid tumor such as melanoma, head and neck, liver or kidney cancer. The sequencing here drew on CD4+ or CD8+ T cells sorted from blood, taken in a trial of the OX40 agonist ivuxolimab. The chain links TRBV7-9 to TRBJ2-2; no definite D call. CDR3 sequence reads: CASSPKGPGELFF. The CDR3 region has the DNA TGTGCCAGCAGTCCGAAAGGGCCCGGGGAGCTGTTTTTT.